Listed below are T cell receptor beta chains from one sample, sequenced in a study of control samples from healthy donors and cancer patients. Assay: immunoSEQ multiplex PCR; the TCRdb copy retains only in-frame clones and omits some. The table records tens of thousands of clones, 88% of them present only once. Input material: blood. The source is a woman in her 70s in good health. Both conserved end residues are part of each CDR3.

CDR3: CASSRLEGSSYNEQFF; length: 16; V: TRBV4-1
CDR3: CASRIQGTGVWGELFF; length: 16; V: TRBV7-8
CDR3: CASKSTTDTQYF; length: 12; V: TRBV5-6
CDR3: CASSWWGPRSYGYTF; length: 15; V: TRBV5-6
CDR3: CASSLQMAGQSTNYGYTF; length: 18; V: TRBV5-1
CDR3: CASSLGASAGSPLHF; length: 15; V: TRBV5-4
CDR3: CASSSTVRNTEAFF; length: 14; V: TRBV7-9
CDR3: CASSLGGDYYEQYF; length: 14; V: TRBV5-1
CDR3: CASRGGAAETQYF; length: 13; V: TRBV6-5
CDR3: CASSKFSDGGSSYEQYF; length: 17; V: TRBV21-1
CDR3: CASSFSPSDTQYF; length: 13; V: TRBV7-8
CDR3: CAWQTDRVSTEAFF; length: 14; V: TRBV30
CDR3: CASSLAVQGSSGANVLTF; length: 18; V: TRBV5-5
CDR3: CASSVGASGYNEQFF; length: 15; V: TRBV9
CDR3: CASSPGLAETQYF; length: 13; V: TRBV19
CDR3: CASMRGQGKAYEQYF; length: 15; V: TRBV6-5
CDR3: CASSPALGNTIYF; length: 13; V: TRBV7-8
CDR3: CASSLRPSGVIGTGELFF; length: 18; V: TRBV7-6
CDR3: CASSPGRNEQFF; length: 12; V: TRBV19
CDR3: CASSLQPGARGETQYF; length: 16; V: TRBV5-1
CDR3: CASSGTTSGVSSYNEQFF; length: 18; V: TRBV10-1
CDR3: CASSLGTGADYGYTF; length: 15; V: TRBV3-1/TRBV3-2
CDR3: CSVSGQGIGGYTF; length: 13; V: TRBV29-1